These 10 T cell receptor beta chains were sequenced from one sample in a study of T-cell memory formation after mild COVID-19. TCRdb re-called the 5' RACE reads through MiXCR, storing one row per CDR3 protein. The sample includes about 270,000 distinct CDR3 sequences, approximately 15% of them seen just once. The sample taken for sequencing was PBMCs or a T cell subset sorted from them (not recorded which). The source is an adult woman who had mild COVID-19 (a few samples of this study predate the infection). Cell type and time point are not known.

This clonotype showed up many times. The CDR3 spells CSARVVPKNEQFF. The CDR3 DNA is TGCAGTGCTAGAGTTGTCCCGAAAAATGAGCAGTTCTTC. The rearrangement joins TRBV20-1 to TRBJ2-1; D unclear. Trimming removed 1 base from V and 7 bases from J, with 11 bases in between. In germline, CDR1 is DFQATT, CDR2 SNEGSKA (reference sequence). The CDR3 extends over 13 amino acids.

This clonotype was counted many times. The chain has TRBV20-1 and TRBJ1-2, with TRBD1 identical over 7 bases. This CDR3 spans 14 amino acids. V lost 3 bases, J lost 3 bases, and 7 bases stayed unmatched. Germline V CDR1 and CDR2: DFQATT, SNEGSKA (reference sequence). The CDR3 nucleotides read TGCAGTGCTAGGAACCGACAGGGAGACTATGGCTACACCTTC. Protein: CSARNRQGDYGYTF.

This clonotype was picked up a small number of times. This chain connects TRBV9 to TRBJ1-5; no clear D gene. This CDR3 has 16 residues. Germline-derived CDR1 and CDR2 are SGDLS and YYNGEE. V was trimmed by 3 bases and J by 2 bases, leaving 15 bases between them. The CDR3 sequence: CASSGRLMGGNQPQHF. The CDR3, as DNA: TGTGCCAGCAGCGGTAGGTTGATGGGTGGCAATCAGCCCCAGCATTTT.

This clonotype was recorded a few times. The V gene is TRBV5-1, the J gene TRBJ2-5; possibly TRBD2 for D (5 bases). Trimming stripped 2 bases from V and 5 bases from J, with 10 bases between. Germline loops: CDR1 SGHRS, CDR2 YFSETQ. The CDR3 is 13 residues long. The CDR3 loop reads CASSFGPGETQYF. In DNA form, the CDR3 reads TGCGCCAGCAGCTTCGGCCCGGGGGAGACCCAGTACTTC.

The rearrangement joins TRBV18 to TRBJ1-2; TRBD1 matches 7 bases. This CDR3 has 16 residues. V gave up 0 bases and J gave up 8 bases; unmatched junction bases: 12. Germline CDR1 and CDR2: KGHSH and LQKENI. Written as DNA, the CDR3 is TGTGCCAGCTCACCACCTACCCTGACAGGGACGATAGGCTACACCTTC. Amino acid sequence: CASSPPTLTGTIGYTF.

This clonotype was observed a few times. The rearrangement joins TRBV20-1 to TRBJ2-3; D is unclear. V lost 1 base, J lost 2 bases, and 13 bases lay in between. The CDR3 has 15 amino acids. Germline loops: CDR1 DFQATT, CDR2 SNEGSKA (reference sequence). CDR3 protein: CSARGWQANTDTQYF. CDR3 DNA: TGCAGTGCTAGAGGGTGGCAGGCAAACACAGATACGCAGTATTTT.

The table lists this clonotype with a few counts. J is TRBJ2-1 and V is TRBV18; D is unclear. V lost 2 bases to trimming and J lost 10 bases, with 6 bases between them. CDR3 size: 11 residues. Germline CDR1 and CDR2: KGHSH and LQKENI. The CDR3 nucleotides read TGTGCCAGCTCACCAGCAGACGAGCAGTTCTTC. It translates to CASSPADEQFF. Full variable domain (outside the CDR3, taken from reference TRBV18 and TRBJ2-1): NAGVMQNPRHLVRRRGQEARLRCSPMKGHSHVYWYRQLPEEGLKFMVYLQKENIIDESGMPKERFSAEFPKEGPSILRIQQVVRGDSAAYFCASSPADEQFFGPGTRLTVL.

This clonotype was counted only a few times. This chain connects TRBV6-1 to TRBJ1-1; D is unclear. Germline V gene data show CDR1 as MNHNS and CDR2 as SASEGT. Trimming removed 6 bases at V and 1 base at J, with 9 bases between. The CDR3 has 13 residues. CDR3 bases: TGTGCCAGCAGCAAACGGGGGAACACTGAAGCTTTCTTT. Translated, it gives CASSKRGNTEAFF.

This clonotype has ten or more counts. The chain is built from TRBV15 and TRBJ1-4; no clear D gene. CDR3 length: 13 amino acids. Between the trimmed V and J ends, which lost 3 bases and 1 base, there was a span of 3 bases. Germline CDR1 reads LNHNV; CDR2 reads YYDKDF (reference sequence). CDR3: CATSSVTNEKLFF. The CDR3 nucleotides read TGTGCCACCAGCAGCGTAACTAATGAAAAACTGTTTTTT.

The rearrangement links TRBV19 to TRBJ2-5, with D possibly matching TRBD2 (6 bases). This CDR3 region has 16 residues. Germline CDR1 LNHDA, CDR2 SQIVND (reference sequence). The germline V and J ends were trimmed by 3 bases and 6 bases, with 20 bases remaining between them. CDR3 amino acids: CASSILVRGGLKTQYF. The DNA of the CDR3 is TGTGCCAGTAGTATTCTCGTGCGGGGTGGCCTGAAGACCCAGTACTTC.